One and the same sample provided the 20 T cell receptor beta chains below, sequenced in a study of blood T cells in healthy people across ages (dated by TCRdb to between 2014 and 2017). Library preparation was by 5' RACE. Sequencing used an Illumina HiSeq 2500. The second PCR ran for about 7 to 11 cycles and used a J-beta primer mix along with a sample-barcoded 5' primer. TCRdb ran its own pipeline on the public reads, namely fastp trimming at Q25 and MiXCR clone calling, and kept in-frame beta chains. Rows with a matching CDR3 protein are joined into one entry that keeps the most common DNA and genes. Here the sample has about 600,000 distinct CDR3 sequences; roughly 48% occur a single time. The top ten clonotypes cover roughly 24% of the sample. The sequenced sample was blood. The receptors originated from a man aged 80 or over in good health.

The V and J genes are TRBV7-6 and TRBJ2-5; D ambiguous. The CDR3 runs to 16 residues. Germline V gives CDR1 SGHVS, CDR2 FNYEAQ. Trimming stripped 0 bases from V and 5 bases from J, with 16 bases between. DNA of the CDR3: TGTGCCAGCAGCTTAGCTATCTCTCCCGTCGGGGAGACCCAGTACTTC. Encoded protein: CASSLAISPVGETQYF.

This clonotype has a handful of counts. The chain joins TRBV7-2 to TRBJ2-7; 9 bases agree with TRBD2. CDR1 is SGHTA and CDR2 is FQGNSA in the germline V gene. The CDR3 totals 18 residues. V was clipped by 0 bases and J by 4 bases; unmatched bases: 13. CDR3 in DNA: TGTGCCAGCAGCTTAGCTGGTGCGGCGGGAGGGGGAGGATACGAGCAGTACTTC. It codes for CASSLAGAAGGGGYEQYF.

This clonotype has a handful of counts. As DNA, the CDR3 is TGCGCCAGCAGCCAAGTCATTGGAGAGACCCAGTACTTC. Translating gives CASSQVIGETQYF. This sequence joins TRBV4-3 and TRBJ2-5; D gene uncertain. The CDR3 extends over 13 amino acids. Per the germline V gene, CDR1 is LGHNA and CDR2 is YSLEER. V lost 1 base, J lost 4 bases, and 7 bases lay in between.

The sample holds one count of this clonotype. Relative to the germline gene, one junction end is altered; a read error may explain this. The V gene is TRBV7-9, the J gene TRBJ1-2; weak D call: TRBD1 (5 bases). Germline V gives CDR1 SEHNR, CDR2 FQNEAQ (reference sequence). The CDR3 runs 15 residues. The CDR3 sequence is CTSSLNGRDRYGYTF. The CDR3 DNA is TGTACCAGCAGCTTAAATGGCCGGGACCGCTATGGCTACACCTTC. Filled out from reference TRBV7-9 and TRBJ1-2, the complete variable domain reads DTGVSQNPRHKITKRGQNVTFRCDPISEHNRLYWYRQTLGQGPEFLTYFQNEAQLEKSRLLSDRFSAERPKGSFSTLEIQRTEQGDSAMYLCTSSLNGRDRYGYTFGSGTRLTVV.

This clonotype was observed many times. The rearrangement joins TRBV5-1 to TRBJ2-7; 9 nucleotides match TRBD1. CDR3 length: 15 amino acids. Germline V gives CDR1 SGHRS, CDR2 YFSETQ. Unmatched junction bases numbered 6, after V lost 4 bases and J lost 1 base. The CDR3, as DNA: TGCGCCAGCAGCCCTTCCGGGACAGGGTCCTACGAGCAGTACTTC. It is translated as CASSPSGTGSYEQYF.

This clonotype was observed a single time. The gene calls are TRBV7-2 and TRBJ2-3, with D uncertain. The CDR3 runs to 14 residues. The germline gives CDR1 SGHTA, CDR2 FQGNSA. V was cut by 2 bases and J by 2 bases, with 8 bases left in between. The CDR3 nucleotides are TGTGCCAGCAGCTTAAATGGGGTCACAGATACGCAGTATTTT. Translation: CASSLNGVTDTQYF.

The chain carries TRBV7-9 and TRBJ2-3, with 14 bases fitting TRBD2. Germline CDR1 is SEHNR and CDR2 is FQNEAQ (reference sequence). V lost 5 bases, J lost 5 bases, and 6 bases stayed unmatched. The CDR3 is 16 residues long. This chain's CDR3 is CASSRTSGGPRDTQYF. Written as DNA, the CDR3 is TGTGCCAGCAGCAGGACTAGCGGGGGGCCCCGAGATACGCAGTATTTT.

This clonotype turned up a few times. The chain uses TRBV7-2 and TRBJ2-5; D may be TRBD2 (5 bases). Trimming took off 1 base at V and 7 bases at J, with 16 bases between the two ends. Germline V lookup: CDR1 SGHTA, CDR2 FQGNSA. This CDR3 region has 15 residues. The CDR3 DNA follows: TGTGCCAGCAGCTTAGGCTACCGGCGCGCGGGGACCCAGTACTTC. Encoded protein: CASSLGYRRAGTQYF.

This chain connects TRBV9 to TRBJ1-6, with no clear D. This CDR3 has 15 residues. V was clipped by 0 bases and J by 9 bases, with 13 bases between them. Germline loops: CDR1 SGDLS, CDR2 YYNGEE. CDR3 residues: CASSVGPGGTSPLHF. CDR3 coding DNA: TGTGCCAGCAGCGTAGGCCCGGGTGGCACTTCACCCCTCCACTTT.

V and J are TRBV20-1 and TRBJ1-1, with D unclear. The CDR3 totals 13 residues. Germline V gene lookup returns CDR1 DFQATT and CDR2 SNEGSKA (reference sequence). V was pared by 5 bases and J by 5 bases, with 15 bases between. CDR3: CSAATGGRTEAFF. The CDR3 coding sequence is TGCAGTGCTGCAACGGGAGGTCGGACTGAAGCTTTCTTT.

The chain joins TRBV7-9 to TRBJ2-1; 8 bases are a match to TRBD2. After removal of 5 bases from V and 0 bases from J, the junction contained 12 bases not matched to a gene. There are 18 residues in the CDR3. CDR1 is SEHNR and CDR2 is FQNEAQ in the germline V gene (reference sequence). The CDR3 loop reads CASSRDLRGGGSYNEQFF. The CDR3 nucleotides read TGTGCCAGCAGCCGCGACTTACGGGGGGGCGGCTCCTACAATGAGCAGTTCTTC.

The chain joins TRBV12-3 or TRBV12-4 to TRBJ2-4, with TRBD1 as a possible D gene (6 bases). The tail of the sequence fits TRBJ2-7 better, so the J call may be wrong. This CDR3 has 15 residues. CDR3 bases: TGTGCCAGCAGTTTTGGACAGAGCGGAACCTACGAGCAGTACTTC. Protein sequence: CASSFGQSGTYEQYF.

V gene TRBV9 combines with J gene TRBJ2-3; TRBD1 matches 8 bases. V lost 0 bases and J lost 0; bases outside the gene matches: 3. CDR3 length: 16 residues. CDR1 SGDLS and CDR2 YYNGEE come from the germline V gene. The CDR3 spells CASSVVGQGSTDTQYF. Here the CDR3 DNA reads TGTGCCAGCAGCGTAGTAGGACAGGGAAGCACAGATACGCAGTATTTT.

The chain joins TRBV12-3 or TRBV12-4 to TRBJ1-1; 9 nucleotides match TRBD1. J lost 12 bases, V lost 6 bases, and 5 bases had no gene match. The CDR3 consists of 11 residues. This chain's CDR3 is CASRTGQGTFF. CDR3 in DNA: TGTGCCAGCAGGACGGGACAGGGAACTTTCTTT.

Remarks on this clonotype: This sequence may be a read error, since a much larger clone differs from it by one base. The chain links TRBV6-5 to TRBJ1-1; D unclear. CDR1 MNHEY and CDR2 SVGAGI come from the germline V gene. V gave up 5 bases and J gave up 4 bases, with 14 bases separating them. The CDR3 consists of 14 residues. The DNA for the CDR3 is TGTGCCAGCAGTGATTCGTCACTGTTCACTGAAGCTTTCTTT. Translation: CASSDSSLFTEAFF.

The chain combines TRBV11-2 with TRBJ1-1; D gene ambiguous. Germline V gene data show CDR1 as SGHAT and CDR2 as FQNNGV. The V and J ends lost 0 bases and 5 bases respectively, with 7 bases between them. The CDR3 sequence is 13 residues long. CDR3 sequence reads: CASSLDWETEAFF. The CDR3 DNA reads TGTGCCAGCAGCTTAGATTGGGAAACTGAAGCTTTCTTT.

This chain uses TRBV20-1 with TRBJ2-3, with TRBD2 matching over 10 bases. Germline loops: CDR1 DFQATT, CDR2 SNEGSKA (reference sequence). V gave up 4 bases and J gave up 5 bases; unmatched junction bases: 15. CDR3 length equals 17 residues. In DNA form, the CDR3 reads TGCAGTGCTACAAAACCGGGACTAGCGCGTAGGGGAGATACGCAGTATTTT. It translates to CSATKPGLARRGDTQYF.

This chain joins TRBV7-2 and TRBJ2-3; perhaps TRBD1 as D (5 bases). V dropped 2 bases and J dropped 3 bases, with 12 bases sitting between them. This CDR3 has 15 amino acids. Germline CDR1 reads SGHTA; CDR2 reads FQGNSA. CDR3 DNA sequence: TGTGCCAGCAGCTTACATACAGGTCCTACAGATACGCAGTATTTT. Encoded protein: CASSLHTGPTDTQYF. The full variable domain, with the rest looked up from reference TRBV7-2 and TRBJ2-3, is GAGVSQSPSNKVTEKGKDVELRCDPISGHTALYWYRQSLGQGLEFLIYFQGNSAPDKSGLPSDRFSAERTGGSVSTLTIQRTQQEDSAVYLCASSLHTGPTDTQYFGPGTRLTVL.

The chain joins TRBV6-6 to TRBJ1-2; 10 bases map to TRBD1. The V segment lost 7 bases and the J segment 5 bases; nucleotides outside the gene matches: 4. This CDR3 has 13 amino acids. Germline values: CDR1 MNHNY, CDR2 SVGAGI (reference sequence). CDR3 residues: CASTGTGEYGYTF. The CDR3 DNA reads TGTGCCAGCACCGGGACAGGGGAATATGGCTACACCTTC.

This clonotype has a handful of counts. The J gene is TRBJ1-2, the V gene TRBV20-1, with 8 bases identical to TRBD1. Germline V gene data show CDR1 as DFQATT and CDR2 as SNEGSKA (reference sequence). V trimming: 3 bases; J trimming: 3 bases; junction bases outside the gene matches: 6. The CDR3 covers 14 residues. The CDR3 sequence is CSASPPTGDYGYTF. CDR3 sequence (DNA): TGCAGTGCTAGTCCCCCGACAGGGGACTATGGCTACACCTTC.